This record looks at one T cell receptor (beta chain) sequence and its context. The antigen remains unidentified. No cell sorting was done before RNA was extracted from the tissue. A modified ARM-PCR protocol with three rounds of nested PCR amplified TCRbeta. One entry per CDR3 protein results from TCRdb running MiXCR on the multiplex PCR reads. The table has tens of thousands of distinct CDR3 sequences, approximately 72% seen once. The germline V gene has CDR1 SGHNT and CDR2 YENEEA. The CDR3 totals 13 residues. The data originate from a study of tumor and adjacent non-tumor tissue in lung cancer. Findings and caveats of the study: Shorter survival was associated with higher TCR diversity in tumors.

The chain uses TRBV11-3 and TRBJ2-7, with D uncertain. The TCR sequence derives from a woman aged 40 to 49 with non-small cell lung cancer. Sequences were obtained from lung tumor tissue. The CDR3 spells CVNSLAMGSEQYF. The CDR3 DNA reads as TGTGTCAACAGCCTCGCAATGGGGTCTGAGCAGTACTTC.